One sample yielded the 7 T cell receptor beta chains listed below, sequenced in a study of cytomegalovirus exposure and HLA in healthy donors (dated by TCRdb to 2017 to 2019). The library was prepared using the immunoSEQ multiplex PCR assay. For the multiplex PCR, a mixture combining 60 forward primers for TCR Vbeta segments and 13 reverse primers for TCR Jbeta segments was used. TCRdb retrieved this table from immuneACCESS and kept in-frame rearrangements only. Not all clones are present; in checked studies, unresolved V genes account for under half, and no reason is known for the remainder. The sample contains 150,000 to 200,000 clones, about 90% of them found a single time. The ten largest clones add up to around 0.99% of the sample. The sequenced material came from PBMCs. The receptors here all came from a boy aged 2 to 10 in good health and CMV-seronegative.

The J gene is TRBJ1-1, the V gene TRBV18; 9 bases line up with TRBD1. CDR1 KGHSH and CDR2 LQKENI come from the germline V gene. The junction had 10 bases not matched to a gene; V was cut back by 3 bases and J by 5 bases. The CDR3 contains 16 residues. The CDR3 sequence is CASSPGQGSKLTEAFF. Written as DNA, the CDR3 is TGTGCCAGCTCACCGGGACAGGGTTCTAAGTTAACTGAAGCTTTCTTT.

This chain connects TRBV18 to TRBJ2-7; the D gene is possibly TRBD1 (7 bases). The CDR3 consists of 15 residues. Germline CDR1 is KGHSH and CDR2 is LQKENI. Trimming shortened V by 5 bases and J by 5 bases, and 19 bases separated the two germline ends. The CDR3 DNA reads TGTGCCAGCTCAAAGGTTGGTGACAGGGAGGACGAGCAGTACTTC. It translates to CASSKVGDREDEQYF.

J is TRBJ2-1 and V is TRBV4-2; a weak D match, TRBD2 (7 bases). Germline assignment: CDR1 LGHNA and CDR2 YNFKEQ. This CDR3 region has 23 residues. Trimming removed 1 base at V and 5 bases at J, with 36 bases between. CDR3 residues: CASSQGVSKGGPFVDVLNNEQFF. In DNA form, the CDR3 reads TGTGCCAGCAGCCAAGGTGTTAGCAAGGGGGGGCCTTTCGTAGACGTCCTTAACAATGAGCAGTTCTTC.

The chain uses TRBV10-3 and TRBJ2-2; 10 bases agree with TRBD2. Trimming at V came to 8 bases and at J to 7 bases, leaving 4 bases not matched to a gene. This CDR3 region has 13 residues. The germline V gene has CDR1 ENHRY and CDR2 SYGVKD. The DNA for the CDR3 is TGTGCCATCGGGACTAGCGTGGACGGGGAGCTGTTTTTT. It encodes CAIGTSVDGELFF.

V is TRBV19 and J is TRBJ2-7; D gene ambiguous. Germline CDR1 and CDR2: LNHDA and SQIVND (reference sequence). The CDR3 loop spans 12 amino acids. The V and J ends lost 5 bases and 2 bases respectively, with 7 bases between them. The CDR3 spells CASSGDTYEQYF. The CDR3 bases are TGTGCCAGTAGTGGTGACACCTACGAGCAGTACTTC.

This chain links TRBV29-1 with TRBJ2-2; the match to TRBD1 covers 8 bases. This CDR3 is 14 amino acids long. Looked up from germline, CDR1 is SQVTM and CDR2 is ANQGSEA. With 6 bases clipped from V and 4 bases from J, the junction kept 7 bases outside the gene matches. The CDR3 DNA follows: TGCAGCGTGGAATGGACAGGGTTCACCGGGGAGCTGTTTTTT. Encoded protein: CSVEWTGFTGELFF.

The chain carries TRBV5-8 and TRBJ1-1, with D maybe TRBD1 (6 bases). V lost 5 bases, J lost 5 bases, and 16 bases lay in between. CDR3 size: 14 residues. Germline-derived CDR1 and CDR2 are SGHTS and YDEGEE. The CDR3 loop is CASSPLSQGTEAFF. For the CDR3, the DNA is TGTGCCAGCAGTCCTCTCAGCCAGGGGACTGAAGCTTTCTTT.